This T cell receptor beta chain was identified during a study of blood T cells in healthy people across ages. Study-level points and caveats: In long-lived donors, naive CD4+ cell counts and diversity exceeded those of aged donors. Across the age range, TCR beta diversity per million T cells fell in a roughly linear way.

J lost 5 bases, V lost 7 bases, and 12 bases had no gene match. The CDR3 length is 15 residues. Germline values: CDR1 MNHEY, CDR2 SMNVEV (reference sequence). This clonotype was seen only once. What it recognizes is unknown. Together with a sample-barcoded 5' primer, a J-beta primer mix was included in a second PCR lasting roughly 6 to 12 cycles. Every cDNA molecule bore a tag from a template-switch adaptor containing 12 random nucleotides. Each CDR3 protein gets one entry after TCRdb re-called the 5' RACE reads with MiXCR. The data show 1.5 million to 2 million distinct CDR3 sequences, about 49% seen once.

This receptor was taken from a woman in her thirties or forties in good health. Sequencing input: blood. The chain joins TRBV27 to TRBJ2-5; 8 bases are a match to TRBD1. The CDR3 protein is CASNTANRGRETQYF. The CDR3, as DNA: TGTGCCAGCAACACTGCAAACAGGGGGAGGGAGACCCAGTACTTC.